The 27 T cell receptor beta chains presented below share a single source sample, sequenced in a study of T cell responses to AZD1222 COVID-19 vaccine (dated by TCRdb to the early 2020s). Libraries were constructed by the immunoSEQ multiplex PCR assay. Not all clones reach the TCRdb copy of this immuneACCESS table, which keeps in-frame sequences only. Checked studies attribute under half of the gap to unresolved V genes and leave the rest unexplained. Here the sample has fewer than 150,000 clones; about 86% occur a single time. The ten largest clonotypes hold approximately 16% of the sample. Interpreted using the paper, the time point label stands for: about 28 days (+/-7) after the second vaccine dose. The sample consisted of peripheral blood, taken 28 days after the second AZD1222 dose. Source of these receptors: an adult who received the AZD1222 COVID-19 vaccine.

The gene calls are TRBV7-8 and TRBJ1-5; TRBD1 is a possible D gene (5 bases). V lost 6 bases and J lost 3, with 9 bases in between. Germline-derived CDR1 and CDR2 are SGHVS and FQNEAQ. The CDR3 spans 13 residues. CDR3 amino acids: CASRNRFNQPQHF. The CDR3 coding sequence is TGTGCCAGCAGGAACAGGTTCAATCAGCCCCAGCATTTT.

The J gene is TRBJ2-3, the V gene TRBV18; a weak D match, TRBD1 (5 bases). V was cut by 0 bases and J by 4 bases, with 8 bases left in between. This CDR3 has 14 amino acids. Germline CDR1 is KGHSH and CDR2 is LQKENI. The CDR3 spells CASSPPGRADTQYF. CDR3 bases: TGTGCCAGCTCACCACCGGGCAGGGCAGATACGCAGTATTTT. The complete variable domain, with remaining parts taken from reference TRBV18 and TRBJ2-3, reads NAGVMQNPRHLVRRRGQEARLRCSPMKGHSHVYWYRQLPEEGLKFMVYLQKENIIDESGMPKERFSAEFPKEGPSILRIQQVVRGDSAAYFCASSPPGRADTQYFGPGTRLTVL.

This chain uses TRBV19 with TRBJ2-7, with 14 bases identical to TRBD2. J lost 3 bases, V lost 6 bases, and 4 bases had no gene match. The germline V gene has CDR1 LNHDA and CDR2 SQIVND (reference sequence). The CDR3 contains 15 residues. The CDR3 nucleotides are TGTGCCAGTAGGCTAGGGACTAGCGGGAGCTACGAGCAGTACTTC. It is translated as CASRLGTSGSYEQYF.

V is TRBV30 and J is TRBJ1-5; 10 positions match TRBD1. V lost 3 bases, J lost 1 base, and 6 bases stayed unmatched. From germline, CDR1 is GTSNPN and CDR2 SVGIG (reference sequence). The CDR3 sequence is 16 residues long. Here the CDR3 DNA reads TGTGCCTGGAGAGGACAGGGGGTGCCAAGCAATCAGCCCCAGCATTTT. This codes for CAWRGQGVPSNQPQHF.

The chain couples TRBV11-2 to TRBJ1-1; TRBD1 aligns across 7 bases. The V and J ends lost 1 base and 8 bases, in that order; junction bases with no gene match: 19. The CDR3 sequence is 18 residues long. Germline V CDR1 and CDR2: SGHAT, FQNNGV. The CDR3: CASSLGLRGRVNGEEAFF. For the CDR3, the DNA is TGTGCCAGCAGCTTAGGTCTCAGGGGGAGGGTGAATGGGGAAGAAGCTTTCTTT.

The chain has TRBV19 and TRBJ2-1; 10 bases are a match to TRBD2. Looked up from germline, CDR1 is LNHDA and CDR2 is SQIVND (reference sequence). The CDR3 consists of 15 residues. The junction had 7 bases not matched to a gene; V was cut back by 6 bases and J by 5 bases. The CDR3 loop reads CASSLSGRANNEQFF. The CDR3 bases are TGTGCCAGTAGCCTAAGCGGGAGGGCCAACAATGAGCAGTTCTTC.

This rearrangement joins TRBV4-1 to TRBJ2-7; possibly TRBD2 for D (6 bases). Trimming left V 1 base short and J 4 bases short, with 14 bases between. The V gene's germline CDR1 is MGHRA and CDR2 YSYEKL. The CDR3 is 15 residues long. The CDR3 DNA sequence: TGCGCCAGCAGCCAAGTAGGGGACGGGAGTTACGAGCAGTACTTC. Translated, it gives CASSQVGDGSYEQYF.

The chain couples TRBV27 to TRBJ2-1; perhaps TRBD2 as D (6 bases). V was shortened by 2 bases and J by 4 bases, with 15 bases between the two germline ends. The germline V gene has CDR1 MNHEY and CDR2 SMNVEV (reference sequence). The CDR3 runs 16 residues. The CDR3 coding sequence is TGTGCCAGCAGTTTAGAAGGGTGGGAGGCTTACAATGAGCAGTTCTTC. This translates into CASSLEGWEAYNEQFF.

The chain couples TRBV5-1 to TRBJ2-7; 8 bases match TRBD2. The CDR3 consists of 16 residues. Germline V gene lookup returns CDR1 SGHRS and CDR2 YFSETQ. Unmatched junction bases numbered 10, after V lost 2 bases and J lost 3 bases. The CDR3 coding sequence is TGCGCCAGCAGCTTCAGTGCCAGCGGGAGTTTCTACGAGCAGTACTTC. Its translation is CASSFSASGSFYEQYF.

This clone was seen more than once but under ten times. The rearrangement links TRBV6-5 to TRBJ2-1; the D gene is possibly TRBD2 (5 bases). The CDR3 is made up of 15 amino acids. The V and J ends lost 5 bases and 4 bases respectively, with 15 bases between them. Per the germline V gene, CDR1 is MNHEY and CDR2 is SVGAGI. In DNA, the CDR3 is TGTGCCAGCAGTCCAGACTACCTGGGATACAATGAGCAGTTCTTC. Its translation is CASSPDYLGYNEQFF.

The chain recombines TRBV7-3 with TRBJ2-7; the match to TRBD1 covers 11 bases. V shed 5 bases, J shed 9 bases, and the junction held 9 bases outside the gene matches. CDR3 length equals 14 residues. Germline V CDR1 and CDR2: SGHTA, FQGTGA. In nucleotides, the CDR3 is TGTGCCAGCAGCGCCGCAGGGGACAGGGGGATGCAGTACTTC. Translated, it gives CASSAAGDRGMQYF. Based on the CDR3 plus reference TRBV7-3 and TRBJ2-7, the full variable domain is GAGVSQTPSNKVTEKGKYVELRCDPISGHTALYWYRQSLGQGPEFLIYFQGTGAADDSGLPNDRFFAVRPEGSVSTLKIQRTERGDSAVYLCASSAAGDRGMQYFGPGTRLTVT.

CDR3 nucleotides: TGTGCCAGCAGCTTACGGTTCCCGGGTGTCTACGAGCAGTACTTC. Translating it yields CASSLRFPGVYEQYF. The J gene is TRBJ2-7, the V gene TRBV11-1; D is ambiguous. The ends were cut back, 2 bases at V and 3 bases at J, with 14 bases in the middle. Germline CDR1 and CDR2: SGHAT and FQDESV (reference sequence). This CDR3 comprises 15 residues.

This sequence joins TRBV11-2 and TRBJ1-2; the match to TRBD1 covers 9 bases. Germline assignment: CDR1 SGHAT and CDR2 FQNNGV. This CDR3 is built from 16 residues. With 8 bases clipped from V and 4 bases from J, the junction kept 14 bases outside the gene matches. The CDR3 region has the DNA TGTGCCAGCTACCCTGTGCGGGACAGGGCGCGCTATGGCTACACCTTC. Protein product: CASYPVRDRARYGYTF.

The chain joins TRBV10-3 to TRBJ2-2, with D possibly called TRBD1 or TRBD2 (6 bases each). The CDR3 covers 14 residues. In germline, CDR1 is ENHRY, CDR2 SYGVKD. With 6 bases removed from V and 4 bases from J, the gap between germline ends came to 12 bases. The CDR3, as DNA: TGTGCCATCAGGAGGGGGGAGGTCACCGGGGAGCTGTTTTTT. Protein: CAIRRGEVTGELFF.

The rearrangement joins TRBV5-1 to TRBJ2-2; the D is unclear. CDR1 and CDR2 (germline): SGHRS, YFSETQ. V gave up 0 bases and J gave up 1 base, with 7 bases separating them. The CDR3 has 15 residues. The CDR3 spells CASSLDIMNTGELFF. The CDR3 DNA sequence: TGCGCCAGCAGCTTGGACATCATGAACACCGGGGAGCTGTTTTTT.

The V and J genes are TRBV10-2 and TRBJ2-2, with D possibly called TRBD1 or TRBD2 (5 bases each). Per germline, CDR1 WSHSY and CDR2 SAAADI. The CDR3 totals 14 residues. V was trimmed by 6 bases and J by 3 bases, leaving 11 bases between them. DNA for the CDR3: TGCGCCAGCAGGCCGGGACGTCACACCGGGGAGCTGTTTTTT. It encodes CASRPGRHTGELFF.

This clone was seen only once. This chain connects TRBV3-1 (or the pseudogene TRBV3-2) to TRBJ2-3, with 9 nucleotides matching TRBD2. The CDR3 loop spans 15 amino acids. V shed 5 bases, J shed 5 bases, and the junction held 8 bases outside the gene matches. Looked up from germline, CDR1 is LGHDT and CDR2 is YNNKEL (reference sequence). For the CDR3, the DNA is TGTGCCAGCAGCGCCAGCGGGGGGTGGGTAGATACGCAGTATTTT. This translates into CASSASGGWVDTQYF.

This chain uses TRBV5-4 with TRBJ1-1, with 9 bases fitting TRBD1. The CDR3 sequence is 14 residues long. J gave up 9 bases and V 5 bases, and 11 bases lay outside the gene matches. The germline CDR1 and CDR2 sequences are SGHNT and YYREEE (reference sequence). In nucleotides, the CDR3 is TGTGCCAGCAGAAGGACAGGGGACGGGGGGAAAGCTTTCTTT. Residues: CASRRTGDGGKAFF.

The CDR3 coding sequence is TGTGCCAGCAGCTTCACAGGGAACACAGATACGCAGTATTTT. Amino acid sequence: CASSFTGNTDTQYF. The chain uses TRBV7-2 and TRBJ2-3; TRBD1 is a possible D gene (6 bases). V gave up 3 bases and J gave up 2 bases, with 9 bases separating them. CDR3 length equals 14 residues. Germline values: CDR1 SGHTA, CDR2 FQGNSA.

This clone was seen only a few times. V gene TRBV5-1 combines with J gene TRBJ2-7; D is undetermined. The CDR3 has 14 amino acids. Looked up from germline, CDR1 is SGHRS and CDR2 is YFSETQ. The V and J ends lost 2 bases and 3 bases respectively, with 12 bases between them. The DNA of the CDR3 is TGCGCCAGCAGCTTTCAGGATTACGTCTACGAGCAGTACTTC. Its translation: CASSFQDYVYEQYF.

The chain employs TRBV3-1 (or the pseudogene TRBV3-2) and TRBJ1-2; D is uncertain. Germline V CDR1 and CDR2: LGHDT, YNNKEL (reference sequence). With 1 base removed from V and 8 bases from J, the gap between germline ends came to 8 bases. This CDR3 contains 12 residues. Here the CDR3 DNA reads TGTGCCAGCAGCCAAGTAGGGAAAGGCTACACCTTC. This translates into CASSQVGKGYTF.

The chain employs TRBV21-1 and TRBJ1-5; the D call of TRBD1 is as the table states it, not checked on the DNA. TRBV21-1 is tagged as a pseudogene. The CDR3 totals 14 residues. The CDR3 region has the DNA TGTGCCAGCAGCAAAGAACAGGATCCTCCAGCCCAGCATTTT. This sequence encodes CASSKEQDPPAQHF.

The chain is built from TRBV6-6 and TRBJ1-5, with 10 bases identical to TRBD1. Germline assignment: CDR1 MNHNY and CDR2 SVGAGI (reference sequence). Germline trimming cut 6 bases from V and 6 bases from J; bases unmatched to any gene: 5. CDR3 length equals 14 residues. CDR3 in amino acids: CASSLGTGVQPQHF. Written as DNA, the CDR3 is TGTGCCAGCAGCCTCGGGACAGGGGTTCAGCCCCAGCATTTT.

This chain joins TRBV6-5 and TRBJ2-7; 12 bases are a match to TRBD1. This CDR3 has 15 amino acids. V was pared by 7 bases and J by 6 bases, with 10 bases of the junction left unmatched. The germline V gene encodes CDR1 MNHEY and CDR2 SVGAGI. CDR3 protein: CASTEPGQGAAEQYF. In DNA, the CDR3 is TGTGCCAGCACCGAACCGGGACAGGGGGCGGCCGAGCAGTACTTC.

This clone was recorded only once. V usage is TRBV7-9 and J usage is TRBJ1-1; D may be TRBD1 (6 bases). The CDR3 extends over 13 amino acids. Germline V gives CDR1 SEHNR, CDR2 FQNEAQ (reference sequence). V shed 4 bases and J shed 7 bases, with 13 bases lying between them. The CDR3 reads CASSSTMTGEAFF. The CDR3 DNA reads as TGTGCCAGCAGCTCGACAATGACAGGTGAAGCTTTCTTT.

The chain is built from TRBV3-1 (or the pseudogene TRBV3-2) and TRBJ2-5, with 7 positions matching TRBD2. Germline V CDR1 and CDR2: LGHDT, YNNKEL (reference sequence). This CDR3 spans 15 amino acids. V lost 0 bases to trimming and J lost 4 bases; unmatched junction nucleotides: 5. The CDR3 bases are TGTGCCAGCAGCCAAGAATCCTCTAGCGGAGAGACCCAGTACTTC. As protein: CASSQESSSGETQYF.

The chain uses TRBV5-1 and TRBJ2-3; D may be TRBD1 or TRBD2 (5 bases each). This CDR3 has 15 residues. Germline CDR1 SGHRS, CDR2 YFSETQ. The V end was cut by 4 bases, the J end by 6 bases, with 18 bases between. Written as DNA, the CDR3 is TGCGCCAGCAGCACGGGACCTCCCGTTGGGGATACGCAGTATTTT. Its protein product is CASSTGPPVGDTQYF. The full variable domain, rest sourced from reference TRBV5-1 and TRBJ2-3, is KAGVTQTPRYLIKTRGQQVTLSCSPISGHRSVSWYQQTPGQGLQFLFEYFSETQRNKGNFPGRFSGRQFSNSRSEMNVSTLELGDSALYLCASSTGPPVGDTQYFGPGTRLTVL.